The clone carrying this T cell receptor (beta chain) qualifies as medium-sized. Its antigen is unidentified. This sample was taken from a study of early T cells in non-severe SARS-CoV-2 infection. About the research overall: Whole-blood bulk RNA, unsorted, was sequenced, and chains were unpaired.

Study conclusions and caveats: Private and CD4 specificities were missed by VDJdb matching, which favored anti-spike CD8 responses.

Looked up from germline, CDR1 is LGHNA and CDR2 is YSLEER. This CDR3 has 15 residues. The V gene end was trimmed by 1 base and the J gene end by 5 bases; junction bases not matched to a gene: 2. Unique molecular identifiers were added to individual cDNA molecules. TCRdb independently ran MiXCR on the 5' RACE reads; one entry per CDR3 protein. The data show tens of thousands of distinct CDR3 sequences, with roughly 4.5% seen just once and around 15% held by the top ten. The TCR sequence derives from an adult who was a healthcare worker with PCR-confirmed SARS-CoV-2 infection or an uninfected control (not recorded which). V usage is TRBV4-3 and J usage is TRBJ1-6, with 7 bases identical to TRBD1. Sequenced input: whole blood. The CDR3 region has the DNA TGCGCCAGCAGCCAAGGACAGGGAAATAATTCACCCCTCCACTTT. Its protein product is CASSQGQGNNSPLHF.